The clone carrying this T cell receptor (beta chain) was seen a few times. The antigen is undetermined. Researchers reported that TCR beta cDNA libraries carried unique molecular identifiers. Each CDR3 protein is one row after TCRdb ran MiXCR on the PCR reads. The table lists a few hundred thousand distinct CDR3 sequences, roughly 34% of them singletons. This entry comes from a study of post-analysis software for immune sequencing data. General study findings and limits: Controls had lower frequencies than patients of about 5 TRBV segments, which included TRBV5-6, TRBV5-1 and TRBV20-1.

The CDR3 is 18 residues long. Germline CDR1 is SGHVS and CDR2 is FQNEAQ. J gave up 0 bases and V 5 bases, and 12 bases lay outside the gene matches. The chain couples TRBV7-8 to TRBJ2-1; 8 bases fit TRBD1. This TCR was recovered from a girl aged 2 to 17 with multiple sclerosis. Specimen: blood. The CDR3 spells CASSKDRDLKLSYNEQFF. CDR3 DNA sequence: TGTGCCAGCAGCAAGGACAGGGACCTCAAACTCTCCTACAATGAGCAGTTCTTC.